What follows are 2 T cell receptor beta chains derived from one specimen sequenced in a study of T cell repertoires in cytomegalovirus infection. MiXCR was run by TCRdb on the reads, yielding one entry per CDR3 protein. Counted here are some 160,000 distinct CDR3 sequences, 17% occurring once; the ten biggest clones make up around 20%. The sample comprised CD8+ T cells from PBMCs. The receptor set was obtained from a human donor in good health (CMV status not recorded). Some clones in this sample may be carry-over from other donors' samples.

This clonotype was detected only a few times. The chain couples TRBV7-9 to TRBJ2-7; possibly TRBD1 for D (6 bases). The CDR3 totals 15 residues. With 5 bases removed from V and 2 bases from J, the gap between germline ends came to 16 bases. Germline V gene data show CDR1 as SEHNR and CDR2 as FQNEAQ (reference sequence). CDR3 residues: CASSGSSDRPYEQYF. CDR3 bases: TGTGCCAGCAGCGGTAGTTCCGACAGGCCCTACGAGCAGTACTTC. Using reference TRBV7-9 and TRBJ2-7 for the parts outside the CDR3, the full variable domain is DTGVSQNPRHKITKRGQNVTFRCDPISEHNRLYWYRQTLGQGPEFLTYFQNEAQLEKSRLLSDRFSAERPKGSFSTLEIQRTEQGDSAMYLCASSGSSDRPYEQYFGPGTRLTVT.

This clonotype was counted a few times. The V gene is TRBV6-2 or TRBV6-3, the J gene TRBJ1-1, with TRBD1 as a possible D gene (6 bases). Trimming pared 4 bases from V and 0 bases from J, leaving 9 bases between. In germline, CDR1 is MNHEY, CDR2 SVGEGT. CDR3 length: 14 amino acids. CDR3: CASSLGHMNTEAFF. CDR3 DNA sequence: TGTGCCAGCAGTTTGGGACATATGAACACTGAAGCTTTCTTT.